The sequence of this T cell receptor beta chain was determined in a study of T cell repertoires in cytomegalovirus infection. Background on the study: CMV infection plus the matching HLA type was flagged by public TCR beta signatures. Points from the study as a whole: Accumulated public TCR beta family frequency recognized individuals carrying CMV together with the relevant HLA.

Germline lookup yields CDR1 SGHTA and CDR2 FQGNSA. V lost 8 bases, J lost 6 bases, and 29 bases lay in between. The CDR3 consists of 17 residues. This clonotype came up many times. Its matching antigen is unknown. Each CDR3 protein is one row after TCRdb ran MiXCR on the reads. The sample lists about 260,000 distinct CDR3 sequences; 9.1% were seen once. The receptor comes from a human donor in good health (CMV status not recorded). Some clones in this sample may be carry-over from other donors' samples. What was sequenced was PBMCs. V usage is TRBV7-2 and J usage is TRBJ2-7, with D maybe TRBD2 (6 bases). The DNA for the CDR3 is TGTGCCAGCTCCCACTCGGCGGCGGCGGGTGGTAGCGGCGAGCAGTACTTC. Translation: CASSHSAAAGGSGEQYF.